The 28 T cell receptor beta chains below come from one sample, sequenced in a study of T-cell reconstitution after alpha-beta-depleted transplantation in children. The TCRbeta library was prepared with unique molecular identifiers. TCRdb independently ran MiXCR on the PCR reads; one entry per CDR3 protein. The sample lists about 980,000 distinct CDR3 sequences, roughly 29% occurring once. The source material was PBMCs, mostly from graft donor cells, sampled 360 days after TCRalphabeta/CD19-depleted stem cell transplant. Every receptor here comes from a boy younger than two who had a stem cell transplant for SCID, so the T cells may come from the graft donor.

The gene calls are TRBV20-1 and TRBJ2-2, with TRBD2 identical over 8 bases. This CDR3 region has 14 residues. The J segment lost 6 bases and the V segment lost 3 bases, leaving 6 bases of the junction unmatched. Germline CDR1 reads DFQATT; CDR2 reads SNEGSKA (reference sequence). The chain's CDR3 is CSARGSRGAGELFF. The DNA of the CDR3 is TGCAGTGCTAGGGGGTCGCGGGGGGCCGGGGAGCTGTTTTTT.

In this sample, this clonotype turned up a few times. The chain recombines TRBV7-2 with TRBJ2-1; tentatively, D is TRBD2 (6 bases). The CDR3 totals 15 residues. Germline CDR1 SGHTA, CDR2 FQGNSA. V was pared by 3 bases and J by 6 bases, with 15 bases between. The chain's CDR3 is CASSFGGPGGNEQFF. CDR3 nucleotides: TGTGCCAGCAGCTTTGGGGGACCCGGGGGCAATGAGCAGTTCTTC.

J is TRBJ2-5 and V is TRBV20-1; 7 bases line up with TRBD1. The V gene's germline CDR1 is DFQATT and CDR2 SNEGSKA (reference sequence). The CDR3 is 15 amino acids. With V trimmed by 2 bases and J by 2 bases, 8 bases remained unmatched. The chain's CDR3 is CSARRQGSSQETQYF. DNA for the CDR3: TGCAGTGCTAGACGACAGGGATCCTCGCAAGAGACCCAGTACTTC.

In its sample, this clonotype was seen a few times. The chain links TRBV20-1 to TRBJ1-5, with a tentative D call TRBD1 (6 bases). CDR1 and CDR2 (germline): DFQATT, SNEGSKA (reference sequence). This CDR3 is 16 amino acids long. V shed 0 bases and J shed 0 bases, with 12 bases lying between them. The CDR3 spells CSARDLQGPSNQPQHF. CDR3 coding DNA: TGCAGTGCTAGAGACCTACAGGGCCCTAGCAATCAGCCCCAGCATTTT.

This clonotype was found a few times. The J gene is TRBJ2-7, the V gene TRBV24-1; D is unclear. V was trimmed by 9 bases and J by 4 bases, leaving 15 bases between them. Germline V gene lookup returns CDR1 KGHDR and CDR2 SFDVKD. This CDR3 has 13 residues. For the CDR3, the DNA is TGTGCCACCTCCTCACGGGTAGGTTACGAGCAGTACTTC. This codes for CATSSRVGYEQYF.

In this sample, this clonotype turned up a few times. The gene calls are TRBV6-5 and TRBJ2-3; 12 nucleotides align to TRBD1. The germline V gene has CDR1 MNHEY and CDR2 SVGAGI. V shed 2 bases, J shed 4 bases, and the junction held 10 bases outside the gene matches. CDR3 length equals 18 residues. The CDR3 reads CASSYASGTGGPADTQYF. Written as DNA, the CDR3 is TGTGCCAGCAGTTACGCATCCGGGACAGGGGGCCCCGCAGATACGCAGTATTTT.

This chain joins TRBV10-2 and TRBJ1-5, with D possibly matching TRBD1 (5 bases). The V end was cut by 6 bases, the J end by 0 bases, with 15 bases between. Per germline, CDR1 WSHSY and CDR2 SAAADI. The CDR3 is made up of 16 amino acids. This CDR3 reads CASSVGVRGSNQPQHF. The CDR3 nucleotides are TGCGCCAGCAGCGTGGGGGTCCGGGGTAGCAATCAGCCCCAGCATTTT.

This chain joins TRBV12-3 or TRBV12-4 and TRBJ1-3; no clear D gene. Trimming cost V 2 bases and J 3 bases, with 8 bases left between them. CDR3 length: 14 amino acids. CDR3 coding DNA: TGTGCCAGCAGTTTATCCGGCCTTGGAAACACCATATATTTT. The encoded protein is CASSLSGLGNTIYF.

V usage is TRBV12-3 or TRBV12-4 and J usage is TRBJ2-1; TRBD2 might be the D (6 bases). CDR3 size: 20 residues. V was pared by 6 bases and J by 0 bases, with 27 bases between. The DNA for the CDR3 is TGTGCCAGCAGATATCAACCGGGACTTAGAATACGTAGCTCCTACAATGAGCAGTTCTTC. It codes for CASRYQPGLRIRSSYNEQFF.

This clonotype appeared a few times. CDR3 residues: CAISRGNTGELFF. The CDR3 DNA reads as TGTGCCATCAGTCGAGGGAATACCGGGGAGCTGTTTTTT. This chain uses TRBV10-3 with TRBJ2-2; maybe TRBD2 (5 bases). CDR3 size: 13 residues. Germline V gene lookup returns CDR1 ENHRY and CDR2 SYGVKD. Between the trimmed V and J ends, which lost 5 bases and 5 bases, there was a span of 9 bases.

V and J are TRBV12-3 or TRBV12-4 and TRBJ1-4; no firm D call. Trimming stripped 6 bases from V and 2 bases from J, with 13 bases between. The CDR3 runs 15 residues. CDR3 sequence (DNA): TGTGCCAGCAGGTCCCGGGCCCGGACTAATGAAAAACTGTTTTTT. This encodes CASRSRARTNEKLFF.

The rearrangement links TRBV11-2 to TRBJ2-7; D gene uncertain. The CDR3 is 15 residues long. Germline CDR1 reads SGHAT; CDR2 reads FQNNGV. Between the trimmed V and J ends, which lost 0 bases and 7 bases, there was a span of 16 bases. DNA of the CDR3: TGTGCCAGCAGCTTAGATCTTGTAGGGCCTCGGGAGCAGTACTTC. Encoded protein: CASSLDLVGPREQYF.

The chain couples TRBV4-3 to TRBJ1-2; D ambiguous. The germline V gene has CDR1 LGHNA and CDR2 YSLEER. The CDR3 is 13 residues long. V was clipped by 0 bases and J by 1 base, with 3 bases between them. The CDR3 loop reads CASSQDVNYGYTF. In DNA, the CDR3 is TGCGCCAGCAGCCAAGATGTTAACTATGGCTACACCTTC.

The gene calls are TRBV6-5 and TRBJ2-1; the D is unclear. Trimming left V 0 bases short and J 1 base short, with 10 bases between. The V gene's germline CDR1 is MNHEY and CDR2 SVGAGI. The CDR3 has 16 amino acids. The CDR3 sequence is CASSYSRPKSYNEQFF. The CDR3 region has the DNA TGTGCCAGCAGTTACTCTAGACCGAAGTCCTACAATGAGCAGTTCTTC.

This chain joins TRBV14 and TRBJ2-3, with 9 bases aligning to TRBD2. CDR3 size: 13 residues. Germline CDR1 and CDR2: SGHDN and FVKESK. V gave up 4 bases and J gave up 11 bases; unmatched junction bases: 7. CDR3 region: CASSPLAGREQYF. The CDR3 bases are TGTGCCAGCAGCCCGCTAGCGGGGAGGGAGCAGTATTTT.

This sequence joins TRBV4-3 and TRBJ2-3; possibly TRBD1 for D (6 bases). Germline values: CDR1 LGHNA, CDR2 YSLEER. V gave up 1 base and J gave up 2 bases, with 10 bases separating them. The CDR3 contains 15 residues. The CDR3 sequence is CASSQADRYTDTQYF. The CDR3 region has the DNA TGCGCCAGCAGCCAAGCGGACAGATACACAGATACGCAGTATTTT.

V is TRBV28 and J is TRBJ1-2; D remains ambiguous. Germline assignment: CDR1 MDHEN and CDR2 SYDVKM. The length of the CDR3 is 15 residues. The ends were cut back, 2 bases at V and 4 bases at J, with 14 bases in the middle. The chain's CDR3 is CASSLGGMWGYGYTF. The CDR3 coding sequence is TGTGCCAGCAGTTTAGGAGGCATGTGGGGCTATGGCTACACCTTC.

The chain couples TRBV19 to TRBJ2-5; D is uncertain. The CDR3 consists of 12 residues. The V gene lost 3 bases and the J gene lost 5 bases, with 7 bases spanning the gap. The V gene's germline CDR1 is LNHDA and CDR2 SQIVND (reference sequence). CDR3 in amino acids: CASSMKGETQYF. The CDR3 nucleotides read TGTGCCAGTAGTATGAAGGGCGAGACCCAGTACTTC.

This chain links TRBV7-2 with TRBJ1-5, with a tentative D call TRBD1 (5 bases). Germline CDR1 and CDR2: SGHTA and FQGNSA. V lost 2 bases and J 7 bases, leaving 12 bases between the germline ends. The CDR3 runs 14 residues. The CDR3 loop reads CASSLQGPGQPQHF. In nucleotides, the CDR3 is TGTGCCAGCAGCTTACAGGGCCCAGGCCAGCCCCAGCATTTT.

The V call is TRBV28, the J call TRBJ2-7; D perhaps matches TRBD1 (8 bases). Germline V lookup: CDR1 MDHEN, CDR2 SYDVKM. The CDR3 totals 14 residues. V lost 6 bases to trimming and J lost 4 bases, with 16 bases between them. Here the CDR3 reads CASSWTGRGYEQYF. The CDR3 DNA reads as TGTGCCAGCAGCTGGACAGGGAGGGGTTACGAGCAGTACTTC.

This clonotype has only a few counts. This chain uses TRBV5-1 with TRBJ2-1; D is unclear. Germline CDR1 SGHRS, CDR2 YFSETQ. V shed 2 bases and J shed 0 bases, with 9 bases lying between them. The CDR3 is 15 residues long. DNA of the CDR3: TGCGCCAGCAGCTTTCCCCGGAGCTCCTACAATGAGCAGTTCTTC. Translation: CASSFPRSSYNEQFF.

The CDR3 DNA sequence: TGTGCCAGCAGTTTAAATCCGGGGGCCCCTTACAATGAGCAGTTCTTC. It encodes CASSLNPGAPYNEQFF. The chain employs TRBV27 and TRBJ2-1; the D call may be TRBD1 or TRBD2 (6 bases each). The CDR3 runs to 16 residues. The germline CDR1 and CDR2 sequences are MNHEY and SMNVEV (reference sequence). Deletions cut 2 bases from V and 4 bases from J, with 15 bases between.

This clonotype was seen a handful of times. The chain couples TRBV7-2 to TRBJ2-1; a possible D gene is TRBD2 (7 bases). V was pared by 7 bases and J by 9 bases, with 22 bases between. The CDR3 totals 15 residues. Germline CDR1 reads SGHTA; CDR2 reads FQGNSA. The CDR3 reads CASNNIRGGRGEQFF. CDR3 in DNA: TGTGCCAGCAACAATATCCGCGGGGGCAGGGGTGAGCAGTTCTTC.

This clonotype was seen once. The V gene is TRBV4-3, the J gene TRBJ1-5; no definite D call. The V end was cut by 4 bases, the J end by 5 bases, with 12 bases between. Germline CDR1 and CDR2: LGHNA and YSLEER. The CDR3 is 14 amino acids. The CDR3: CASSPQYLDQPQHF. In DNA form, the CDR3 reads TGCGCCAGCAGCCCCCAGTATTTGGATCAGCCCCAGCATTTT.

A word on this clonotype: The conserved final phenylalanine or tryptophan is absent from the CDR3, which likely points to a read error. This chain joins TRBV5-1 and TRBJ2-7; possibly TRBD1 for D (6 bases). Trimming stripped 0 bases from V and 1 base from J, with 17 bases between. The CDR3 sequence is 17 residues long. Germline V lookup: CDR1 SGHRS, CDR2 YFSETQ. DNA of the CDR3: TGCGCCAGCAGCTTGGGAGGGGTTGGACAGAGTTCCTACGAGCAGTACATC. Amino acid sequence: CASSLGGVGQSSYEQYI.

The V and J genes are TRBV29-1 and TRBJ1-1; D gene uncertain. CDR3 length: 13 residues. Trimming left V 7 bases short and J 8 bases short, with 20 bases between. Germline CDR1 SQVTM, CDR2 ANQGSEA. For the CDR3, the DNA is TGCAGCGCCAGCGAGGGCCCCACGGTGGAAGCTTTCTTT. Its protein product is CSASEGPTVEAFF.

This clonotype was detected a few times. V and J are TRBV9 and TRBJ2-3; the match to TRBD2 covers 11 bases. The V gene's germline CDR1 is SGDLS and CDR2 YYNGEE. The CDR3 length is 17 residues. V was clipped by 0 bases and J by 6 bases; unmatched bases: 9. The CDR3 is CASSVELAGGPRDTQYF. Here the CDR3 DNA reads TGTGCCAGCAGCGTAGAGCTAGCGGGGGGCCCCCGGGATACGCAGTATTTT. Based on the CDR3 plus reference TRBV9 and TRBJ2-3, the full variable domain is DSGVTQTPKHLITATGQRVTLRCSPRSGDLSVYWYQQSLDQGLQFLIQYYNGEERAKGNILERFSAQQFPDLHSELNLSSLELGDSALYFCASSVELAGGPRDTQYFGPGTRLTVL.

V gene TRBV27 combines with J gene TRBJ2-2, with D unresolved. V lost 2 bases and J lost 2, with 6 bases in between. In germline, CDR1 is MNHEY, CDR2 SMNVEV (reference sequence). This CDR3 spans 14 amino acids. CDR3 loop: CASSLVHNTGELFF. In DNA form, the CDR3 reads TGTGCCAGCAGTTTAGTACATAACACCGGGGAGCTGTTTTTT.